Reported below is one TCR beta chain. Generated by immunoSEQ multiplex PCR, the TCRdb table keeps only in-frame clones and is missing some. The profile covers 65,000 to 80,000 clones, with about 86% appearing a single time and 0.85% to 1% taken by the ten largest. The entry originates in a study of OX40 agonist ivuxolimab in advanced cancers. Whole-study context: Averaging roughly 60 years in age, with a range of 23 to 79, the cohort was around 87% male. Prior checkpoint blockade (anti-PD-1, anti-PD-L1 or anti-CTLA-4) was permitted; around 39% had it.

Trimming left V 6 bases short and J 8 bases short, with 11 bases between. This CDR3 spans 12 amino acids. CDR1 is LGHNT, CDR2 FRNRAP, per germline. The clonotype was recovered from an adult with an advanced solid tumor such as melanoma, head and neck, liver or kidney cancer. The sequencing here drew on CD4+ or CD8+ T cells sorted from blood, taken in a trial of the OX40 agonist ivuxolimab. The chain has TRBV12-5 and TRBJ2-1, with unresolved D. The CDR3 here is CASGPLSHEQFF. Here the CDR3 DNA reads TGTGCTAGTGGCCCCCTTTCTCATGAGCAGTTCTTC.